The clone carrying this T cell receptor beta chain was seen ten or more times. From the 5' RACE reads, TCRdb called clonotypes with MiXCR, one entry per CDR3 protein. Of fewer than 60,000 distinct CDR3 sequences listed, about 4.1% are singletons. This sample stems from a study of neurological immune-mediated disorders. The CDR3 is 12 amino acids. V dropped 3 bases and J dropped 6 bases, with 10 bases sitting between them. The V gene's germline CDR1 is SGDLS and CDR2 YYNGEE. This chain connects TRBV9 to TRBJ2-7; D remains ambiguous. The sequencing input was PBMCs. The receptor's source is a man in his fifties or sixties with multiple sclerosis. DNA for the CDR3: TGTGCCAGCAGCGGAGCACGAGGCGAGCAGTACTTC. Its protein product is CASSGARGEQYF.